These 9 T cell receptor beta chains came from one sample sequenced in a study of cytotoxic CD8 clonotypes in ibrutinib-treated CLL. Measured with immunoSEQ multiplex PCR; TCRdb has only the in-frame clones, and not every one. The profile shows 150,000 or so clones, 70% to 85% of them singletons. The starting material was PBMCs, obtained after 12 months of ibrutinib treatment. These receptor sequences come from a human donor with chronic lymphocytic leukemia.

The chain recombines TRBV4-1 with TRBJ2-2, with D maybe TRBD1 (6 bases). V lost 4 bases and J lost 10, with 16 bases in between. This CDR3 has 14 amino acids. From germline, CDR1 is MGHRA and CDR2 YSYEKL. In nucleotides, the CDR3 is TGCGCCAGCAGCCTTACATGGGACATCGTGGAGCTGTTTTTT. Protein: CASSLTWDIVELFF.

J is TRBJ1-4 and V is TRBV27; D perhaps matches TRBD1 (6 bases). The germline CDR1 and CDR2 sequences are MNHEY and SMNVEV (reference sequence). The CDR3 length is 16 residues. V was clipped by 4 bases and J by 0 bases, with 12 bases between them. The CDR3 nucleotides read TGTGCCAGCAGTTGGCCAGGGACACCAACTAATGAAAAACTGTTTTTT. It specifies CASSWPGTPTNEKLFF.

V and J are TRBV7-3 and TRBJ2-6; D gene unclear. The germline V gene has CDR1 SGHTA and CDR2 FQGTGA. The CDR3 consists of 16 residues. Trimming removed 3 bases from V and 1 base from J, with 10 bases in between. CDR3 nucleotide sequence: TGTGCCAGCAGCTTCATCGGGTCTTCTGGGGCCAACGTCCTGACTTTC. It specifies CASSFIGSSGANVLTF.

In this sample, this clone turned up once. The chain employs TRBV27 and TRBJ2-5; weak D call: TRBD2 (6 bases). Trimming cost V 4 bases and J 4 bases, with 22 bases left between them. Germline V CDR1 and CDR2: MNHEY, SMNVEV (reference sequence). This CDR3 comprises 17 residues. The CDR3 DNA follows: TGTGCCAGCAGTTCACTACCCGGGACTCCCTCGTCAGAGACCCAGTACTTC. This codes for CASSSLPGTPSSETQYF.

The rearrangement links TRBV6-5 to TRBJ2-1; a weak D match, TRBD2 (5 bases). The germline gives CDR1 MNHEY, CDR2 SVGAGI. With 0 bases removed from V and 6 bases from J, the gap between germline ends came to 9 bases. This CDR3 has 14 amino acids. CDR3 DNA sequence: TGTGCCAGCAGTTACTCGTTGGGAGTCAATGAGCAGTTCTTC. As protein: CASSYSLGVNEQFF.

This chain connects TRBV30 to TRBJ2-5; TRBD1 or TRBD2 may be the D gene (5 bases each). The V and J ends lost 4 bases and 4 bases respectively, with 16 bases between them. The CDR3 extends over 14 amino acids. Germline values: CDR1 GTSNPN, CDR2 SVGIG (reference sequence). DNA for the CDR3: TGTGCCTGGACCGGGGACCGCGGCCGAGAGACCCAGTACTTC. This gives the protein CAWTGDRGRETQYF.

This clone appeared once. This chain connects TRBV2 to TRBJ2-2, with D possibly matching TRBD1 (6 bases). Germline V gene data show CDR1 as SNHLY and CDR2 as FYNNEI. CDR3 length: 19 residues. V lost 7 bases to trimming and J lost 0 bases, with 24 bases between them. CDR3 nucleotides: TGTGCCAGCAAAAGGAGGATCTTACCTACAGGGACGAACACCGGGGAGCTGTTTTTT. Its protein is CASKRRILPTGTNTGELFF.

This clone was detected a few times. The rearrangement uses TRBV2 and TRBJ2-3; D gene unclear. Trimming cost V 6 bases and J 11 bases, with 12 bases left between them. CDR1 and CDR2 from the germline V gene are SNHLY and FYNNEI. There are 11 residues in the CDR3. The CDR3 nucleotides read TGTGCCAGCAGAAGCAACAGCCAGCAGTATTTT. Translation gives CASRSNSQQYF.

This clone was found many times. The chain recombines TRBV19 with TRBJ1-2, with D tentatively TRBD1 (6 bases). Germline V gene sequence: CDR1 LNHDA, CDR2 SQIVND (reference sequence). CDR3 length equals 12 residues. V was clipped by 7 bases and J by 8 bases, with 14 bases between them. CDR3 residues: CASTQGEDGYTF. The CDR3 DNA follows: TGTGCCAGTACACAGGGAGAAGACGGCTACACCTTC.